Each of the 27 T cell receptor beta chains below was sequenced from the same sample in a study of shared clonotypes between healthy human individuals. Assay: immunoSEQ multiplex PCR; the TCRdb copy retains only in-frame clones and omits some. Here the sample spans about 520,000 clones, 95% to 96% being singletons. Source material: naive CD4+ T cells sorted from blood. The sample's subset: CD45RA+ positively selected. The receptors derive from a woman in her 30s in good health.

This clone was picked up one time. At the DNA level, this CDR3 is encoded by other sequences in the same sample as well. This sequence joins TRBV11-2 and TRBJ2-7, with D uncertain. This CDR3 spans 12 amino acids. V shed 5 bases and J shed 3 bases, with 8 bases lying between them. Germline CDR1 is SGHAT and CDR2 is FQNNGV. The CDR3 sequence: CASSLWGYEQYF. The DNA of the CDR3 is TGTGCCAGCAGCCTCTGGGGCTACGAGCAGTACTTC.

V is TRBV4-1 and J is TRBJ2-4; 16 nucleotides match TRBD2. The CDR3 contains 18 residues. Germline V gene data show CDR1 as MGHRA and CDR2 as YSYEKL. V lost 4 bases, J lost 0 bases, and 3 bases stayed unmatched. The CDR3 reads CASSPGLAGGRAKNIQYF. CDR3 bases: TGCGCCAGCAGCCCGGGACTAGCGGGAGGGCGAGCCAAAAACATTCAGTACTTC.

The rearrangement uses TRBV12-5 and TRBJ2-1; D remains unclear. This CDR3 is 12 amino acids long. Trimming removed 6 bases from V and 4 bases from J, with 7 bases in between. From germline, CDR1 is LGHNT and CDR2 FRNRAP. DNA of the CDR3: TGTGCTAGTGGACGTGGGTACAATGAGCAGTTCTTC. Translated: CASGRGYNEQFF.

The chain recombines TRBV5-1 with TRBJ1-1; no clear D gene. Per the germline V gene, CDR1 is SGHRS and CDR2 is YFSETQ. The CDR3 sequence is 14 residues long. The V end was cut by 3 bases, the J end by 1 base, with 10 bases between. CDR3 nucleotide sequence: TGCGCCAGCAGCTCAGGAATCAGGAACACTGAAGCTTTCTTT. It codes for CASSSGIRNTEAFF.

This clone showed up just a few times. The J gene is TRBJ1-1, the V gene TRBV7-9; no clear D. The germline gives CDR1 SEHNR, CDR2 FQNEAQ (reference sequence). The V end lost 5 bases, the J end lost 0 bases, and 7 bases lay between the germline ends. The CDR3 contains 13 residues. Written as DNA, the CDR3 is TGTGCCAGCAGCAAGACACTGAACACTGAAGCTTTCTTT. Translated: CASSKTLNTEAFF.

This chain uses TRBV9 with TRBJ2-2; possible D gene TRBD1, 6 bases. The germline CDR1 and CDR2 sequences are SGDLS and YYNGEE. Trimming took off 3 bases at V and 4 bases at J, with 19 bases between the two ends. The CDR3 runs 17 residues. The CDR3 DNA reads as TGTGCCAGCAGCGCCCCGGGACACAACGACCCCACCGGGGAGCTGTTTTTT. This codes for CASSAPGHNDPTGELFF.

The genes are TRBV7-3 and TRBJ2-5; tentatively, D is TRBD1 (5 bases). V lost 5 bases and J lost 2, with 12 bases in between. Germline CDR1 reads SGHTA; CDR2 reads FQGTGA. This CDR3 is built from 14 residues. The CDR3 here is CASSVRAGQETQYF. The CDR3 coding sequence is TGTGCCAGCAGCGTAAGGGCAGGGCAAGAGACCCAGTACTTC.

This sequence joins TRBV18 and TRBJ2-3; D might be TRBD1 or TRBD2, each matching 5 bases. V was cut by 4 bases and J by 2 bases, with 16 bases left in between. This CDR3 spans 16 amino acids. Germline V gene lookup returns CDR1 KGHSH and CDR2 LQKENI. The chain's CDR3 is CASSQTVGTPTDTQYF. The CDR3 DNA sequence: TGTGCCAGCTCACAAACCGTCGGGACCCCCACAGATACGCAGTATTTT.

The V and J genes are TRBV9 and TRBJ2-2; TRBD1 matches 8 bases. This CDR3 contains 15 residues. The germline CDR1 and CDR2 sequences are SGDLS and YYNGEE. The trim removed 4 bases at V and 4 bases at J, leaving 6 bases unmatched. The CDR3 reads CASSYRQGTTGELFF. CDR3 nucleotide sequence: TGTGCCAGCAGCTACCGACAGGGGACCACCGGGGAGCTGTTTTTT.

The chain recombines TRBV15 with TRBJ2-3, with 8 bases matching TRBD2. The length of the CDR3 is 14 residues. J gave up 3 bases and V 6 bases, and 5 bases lay outside the gene matches. The germline gives CDR1 LNHNV, CDR2 YYDKDF (reference sequence). Here the CDR3 reads CATRPAGGTDTQYF. For the CDR3, the DNA is TGTGCCACCAGGCCGGCGGGAGGAACAGATACGCAGTATTTT.

The rearrangement links TRBV5-6 to TRBJ2-5; the D gene is possibly TRBD2 (6 bases). CDR3 length equals 14 residues. The V gene lost 2 bases and the J gene lost 3 bases, with 11 bases spanning the gap. Germline V gives CDR1 SGHDT, CDR2 YYEEEE. CDR3 nucleotides: TGTGCCAGCAGCTTACAGCGACTAGAAGAGACCCAGTACTTC. Protein: CASSLQRLEETQYF.

J is TRBJ1-5 and V is TRBV29-1; D is ambiguous. The CDR3 has 13 residues. Deletions cut 6 bases from V and 3 bases from J, with 12 bases between. The V gene's germline CDR1 is SQVTM and CDR2 ANQGSEA. CDR3 sequence: CSVGWKINQPQHF. CDR3 nucleotide sequence: TGCAGCGTGGGATGGAAGATCAATCAGCCCCAGCATTTT.

The chain is built from TRBV15 and TRBJ1-5; weak D call: TRBD1 (5 bases). CDR1 and CDR2 from the germline V gene are LNHNV and YYDKDF (reference sequence). This CDR3 spans 14 amino acids. V was pared by 1 base and J by 3 bases, with 7 bases between. CDR3 in DNA: TGTGCCACCAGCAGAGCCGGGACCAATCAGCCCCAGCATTTT. Its translation: CATSRAGTNQPQHF.

J is TRBJ1-4 and V is TRBV28; D is uncertain. The germline V gene encodes CDR1 MDHEN and CDR2 SYDVKM. The germline V and J ends were trimmed by 1 base and 8 bases, with 5 bases remaining between them. The CDR3 loop spans 12 amino acids. CDR3 in DNA: TGTGCCAGCAGTTTATTCCGCGAAAAACTGTTTTTT. Translation gives CASSLFREKLFF.

The rearrangement uses TRBV30 and TRBJ1-2; D might be TRBD1 (5 bases). Germline CDR1 and CDR2: GTSNPN and SVGIG (reference sequence). Trimming stripped 3 bases from V and 4 bases from J, with 18 bases between. This CDR3 is built from 15 residues. DNA for the CDR3: TGTGCCTGGAGGTGGGCGATGGCAGGGCTCTATGGCTACACCTTC. This translates into CAWRWAMAGLYGYTF.

The gene calls are TRBV19 and TRBJ2-1; D is uncertain. The CDR3 loop spans 11 amino acids. In germline, CDR1 is LNHDA, CDR2 SQIVND (reference sequence). V was clipped by 8 bases and J by 9 bases, with 11 bases between them. The CDR3 coding sequence is TGTGCCAGTTCATTGTGGGGTGAGCAGTTCTTC. Amino acid sequence: CASSLWGEQFF.

The chain carries TRBV14 and TRBJ2-2, with D unresolved. Deletions cut 0 bases from V and 1 base from J, with 3 bases between. The CDR3 length is 14 residues. Germline V gene data show CDR1 as SGHDN and CDR2 as FVKESK. The CDR3 region is CASSQDRNTGELFF. The CDR3 DNA reads TGTGCCAGCAGCCAAGATCGGAACACCGGGGAGCTGTTTTTT. Variable domain in full (rest from reference TRBV14 and TRBJ2-2): EAGVTQFPSHSVIEKGQTVTLRCDPISGHDNLYWYRRVMGKEIKFLLHFVKESKQDESGMPNNRFLAERTGGTYSTLKVQPAELEDSGVYFCASSQDRNTGELFFGEGSRLTVL.

The count of this clone is one. V usage is TRBV18 and J usage is TRBJ1-2, with 8 bases lining up with TRBD1. The ends lost 0 bases at V and 4 bases at J; junction bases unmatched: 4. The germline V gene encodes CDR1 KGHSH and CDR2 LQKENI. The CDR3 totals 15 residues. CDR3 nucleotides: TGTGCCAGCTCACCACCTGGACAGGGAACCTATGGCTACACCTTC. Protein sequence: CASSPPGQGTYGYTF.

The J gene is TRBJ1-3, the V gene TRBV13; D is uncertain. Looked up from germline, CDR1 is PRHDT and CDR2 is FYEKMQ (reference sequence). The CDR3 is 16 amino acids. V was shortened by 5 bases and J by 4 bases, with 18 bases between the two germline ends. The CDR3 here is CASSRGRGVVGNTIYF. The CDR3 nucleotides are TGTGCCAGCAGCCGAGGACGAGGAGTTGTCGGAAACACCATATATTTT.

The genes are TRBV21-1 and TRBJ1-2. TRBV21-1 is listed as a pseudogene. The CDR3 is made up of 14 amino acids. This chain's CDR3 is CASSSWGSNYGYTF. The CDR3 DNA reads TGTGCCAGCAGCAGTTGGGGGTCCAACTATGGCTACACCTTC.

This clone occurred a few times. The genes are TRBV28 and TRBJ1-1, with D unclear. Germline V gene sequence: CDR1 MDHEN, CDR2 SYDVKM. This CDR3 contains 8 residues. V was clipped by 7 bases and J by 8 bases, with 2 bases between them. The CDR3: CASTEAFF. The CDR3 nucleotides read TGTGCCAGCACAGAAGCTTTCTTT.

This clone showed up just once. The V call is TRBV19, the J call TRBJ1-2, with 8 bases fitting TRBD1. After removal of 4 bases from V and 8 bases from J, the junction contained 12 bases not matched to a gene. In germline, CDR1 is LNHDA, CDR2 SQIVND (reference sequence). The CDR3 totals 15 residues. The CDR3 loop is CASSTGQGPYSGYTF. Here the CDR3 DNA reads TGTGCCAGTAGTACAGGACAGGGCCCCTATTCCGGCTACACCTTC.

The sample holds one count of this clone. This rearrangement joins TRBV10-3 to TRBJ2-5; 7 nucleotides align to TRBD1. The V and J ends lost 10 bases and 8 bases, in that order; junction bases with no gene match: 7. There are 11 residues in the CDR3. The germline CDR1 and CDR2 sequences are ENHRY and SYGVKD. CDR3 residues: CATGTARTQYF. The CDR3, as DNA: TGTGCCACCGGGACAGCGCGAACCCAGTACTTC.

The chain is built from TRBV7-3 and TRBJ1-1; tentatively, D is TRBD1 (5 bases). The germline gives CDR1 SGHTA, CDR2 FQGTGA. The CDR3 is 13 residues long. V dropped 5 bases and J dropped 5 bases, with 12 bases sitting between them. The CDR3 nucleotides read TGTGCCAGCAGCCGTACCGAGGGGACTGAAGCTTTCTTT. It codes for CASSRTEGTEAFF.

V gene TRBV11-2 combines with J gene TRBJ2-2; D call uncertain. The germline V gene has CDR1 SGHAT and CDR2 FQNNGV. The CDR3 extends over 15 amino acids. Trimming pared 5 bases from V and 6 bases from J, leaving 16 bases between. The CDR3 loop reads CASSPKGFWAGELFF. In DNA form, the CDR3 reads TGTGCCAGCAGCCCAAAAGGGTTCTGGGCCGGGGAGCTGTTTTTT. The full variable domain, its missing parts supplied by reference TRBV11-2 and TRBJ2-2, is EAGVAQSPRYKIIEKRQSVAFWCNPISGHATLYWYQQILGQGPKLLIQFQNNGVVDDSQLPKDRFSAERLKGVDSTLKIQPAKLEDSAVYLCASSPKGFWAGELFFGEGSRLTVL.

The J gene is TRBJ2-7, the V gene TRBV5-4; 7 bases agree with TRBD2. Trimming took 1 base from V and 0 from J; bases not matched to a gene: 13. Germline lookup yields CDR1 SGHNT and CDR2 YYREEE (reference sequence). This CDR3 is 18 amino acids long. The CDR3 loop is CASSLFPKTSAYSYEQYF. The CDR3 nucleotides read TGTGCCAGCAGCTTGTTCCCCAAAACTAGCGCCTACTCCTACGAGCAGTACTTC.

This rearrangement joins TRBV5-1 to TRBJ2-5, with 8 bases matching TRBD2. V shed 4 bases, J shed 5 bases, and the junction held 10 bases outside the gene matches. The germline gives CDR1 SGHRS, CDR2 YFSETQ. The CDR3 spans 15 residues. The CDR3 DNA reads TGCGCCAGCAGCCCGGGCTGGACTAGCCTTGAGACCCAGTACTTC. Encoded protein: CASSPGWTSLETQYF.